The clone carrying this T cell receptor (beta chain) occurred a few times. The antigen is unknown. The time point denotes: sample taken at primary tumor resection. Tumor, nontumor lung or frozen PBMC supplied whole RNA, sequenced without sorting. TCR cDNA molecules each had a unique molecular identifier. TCRdb fed the 5' RACE reads into MiXCR, producing one record per CDR3 protein. The data contain approximately 40,000 distinct CDR3 sequences, about 13% of them singletons. The CDR3 sequence is 12 residues long. Germline V gene lookup returns CDR1 SGDLS and CDR2 YYNGEE. V shed 2 bases and J shed 8 bases, with 10 bases lying between them. The sample comes from a study of spatial heterogeneity in lung cancer. About the research overall: TCR and UMI combinations that were unique each appeared, on average, more than ten times in raw reads. General observations from the study: Blood carried ubiquitous expanded tumor TCRs more at resection than follow-up.

J is TRBJ1-2 and V is TRBV9; D gene unclear. This clonotype originated in a male donor with early-stage non-small cell lung cancer. The specimen was PBMCs, collected at surgery. The CDR3 sequence: CASSVETLGYTF. The CDR3 nucleotides read TGTGCCAGCAGCGTGGAGACCCTGGGCTACACCTTC.